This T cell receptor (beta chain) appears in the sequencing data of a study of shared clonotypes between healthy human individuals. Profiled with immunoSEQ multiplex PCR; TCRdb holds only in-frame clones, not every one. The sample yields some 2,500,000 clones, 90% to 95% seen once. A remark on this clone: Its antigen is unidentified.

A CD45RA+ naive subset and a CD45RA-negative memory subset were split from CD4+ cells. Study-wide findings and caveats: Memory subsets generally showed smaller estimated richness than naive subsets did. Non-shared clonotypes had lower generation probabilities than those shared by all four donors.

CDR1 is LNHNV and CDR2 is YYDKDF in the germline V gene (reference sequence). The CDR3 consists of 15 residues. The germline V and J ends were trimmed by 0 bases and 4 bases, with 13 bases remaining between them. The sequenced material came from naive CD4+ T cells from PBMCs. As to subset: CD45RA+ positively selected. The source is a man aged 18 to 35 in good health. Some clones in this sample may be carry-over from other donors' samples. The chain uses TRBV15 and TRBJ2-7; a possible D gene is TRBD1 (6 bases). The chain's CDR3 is CATSREYRVSYEQYF. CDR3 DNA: TGTGCCACCAGCAGAGAGTACAGGGTTTCTTACGAGCAGTACTTC.